This T cell receptor beta chain was sequenced during a study of cytomegalovirus exposure and HLA in healthy donors. Trimming removed 8 bases from V and 2 bases from J; junction bases left unmatched: 12. Per the germline V gene, CDR1 is MNHNS and CDR2 is SASEGT. The CDR3 has 15 residues. Only in-frame clones appear in the TCRdb table, and some are missing; sequencing was by immunoSEQ multiplex PCR. The sample yields some 340,000 clones, about 90% seen once. The receptor was derived from a woman under 40 in good health and CMV-seropositive. The chain couples TRBV6-1 to TRBJ2-7, with 7 bases that match TRBD1. The specimen was PBMCs. CDR3 loop: CASQPGQLNTYEQYF. CDR3 DNA sequence: TGTGCCAGCCAGCCGGGACAGCTGAATACCTACGAGCAGTACTTC.